This TCR beta chain was captured by sequencing in a study of T cells in Graves' hyperthyroidism and ophthalmopathy. RNA transcripts provided the source from which TCR beta CDR3 regions were amplified. HTBI primers were used for first-round RT-PCR of the TCR CDR3. TCRdb re-called the multiplex PCR reads through MiXCR, storing one row per CDR3 protein. The profile covers over 500,000 distinct CDR3 sequences, with approximately 48% appearing a single time and around 44% taken by the ten largest. There are 13 residues in the CDR3. Germline loops: CDR1 MDHEN, CDR2 SYDVKM. V shed 6 bases and J 10 bases; nucleotides not matched to a gene: 5.

This receptor was identified in an adult woman with Graves' disease, either hyperthyroidism or ophthalmopathy (not recorded which). Sequencing was carried out using peripheral blood or thyroid tissue (not recorded which). The rearrangement uses TRBV28 and TRBJ2-6; 8 bases are a match to TRBD2. In DNA form, the CDR3 reads TGTGCCAGCAGCCAAGGCGGGGGGAACGTCCTGACTTTC. Protein product: CASSQGGGNVLTF.